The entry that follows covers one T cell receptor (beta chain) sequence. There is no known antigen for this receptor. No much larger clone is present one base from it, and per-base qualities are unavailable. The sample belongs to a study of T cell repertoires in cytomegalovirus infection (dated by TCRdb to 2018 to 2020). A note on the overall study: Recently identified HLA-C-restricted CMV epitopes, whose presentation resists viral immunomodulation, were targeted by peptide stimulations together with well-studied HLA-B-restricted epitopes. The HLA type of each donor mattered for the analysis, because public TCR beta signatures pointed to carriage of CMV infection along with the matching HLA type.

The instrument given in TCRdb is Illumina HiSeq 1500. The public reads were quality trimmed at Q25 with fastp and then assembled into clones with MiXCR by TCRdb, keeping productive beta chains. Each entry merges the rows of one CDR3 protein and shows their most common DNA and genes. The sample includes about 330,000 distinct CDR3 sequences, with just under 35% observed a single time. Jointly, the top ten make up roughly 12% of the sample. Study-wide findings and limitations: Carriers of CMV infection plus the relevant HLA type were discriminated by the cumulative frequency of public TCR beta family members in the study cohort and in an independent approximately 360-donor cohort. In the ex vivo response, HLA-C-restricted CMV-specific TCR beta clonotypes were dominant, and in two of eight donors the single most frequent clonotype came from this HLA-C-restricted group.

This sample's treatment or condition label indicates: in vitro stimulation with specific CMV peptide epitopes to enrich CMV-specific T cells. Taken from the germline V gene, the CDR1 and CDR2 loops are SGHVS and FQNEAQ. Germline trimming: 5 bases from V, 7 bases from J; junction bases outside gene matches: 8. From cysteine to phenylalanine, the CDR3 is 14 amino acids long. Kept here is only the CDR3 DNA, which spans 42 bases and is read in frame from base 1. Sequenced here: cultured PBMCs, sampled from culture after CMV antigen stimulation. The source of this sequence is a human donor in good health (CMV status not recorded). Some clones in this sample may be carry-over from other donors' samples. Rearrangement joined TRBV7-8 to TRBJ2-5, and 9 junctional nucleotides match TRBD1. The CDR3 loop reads CASSPDRGGGTQYF. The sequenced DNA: TGTGCCAGCAGCCCCGACAGGGGGGGAGGGACCCAGTACTTC. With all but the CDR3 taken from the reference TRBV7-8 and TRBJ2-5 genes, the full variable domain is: GAGVSQSPRYKVAKRGQDVALRCDPISGHVSLFWYQQALGQGPEFLTYFQNEAQLDKSGLPSDRFFAERPEGSVSTLKIQRTQQEDSAVYLCASSPDRGGGTQYFGPGTRLLVL.